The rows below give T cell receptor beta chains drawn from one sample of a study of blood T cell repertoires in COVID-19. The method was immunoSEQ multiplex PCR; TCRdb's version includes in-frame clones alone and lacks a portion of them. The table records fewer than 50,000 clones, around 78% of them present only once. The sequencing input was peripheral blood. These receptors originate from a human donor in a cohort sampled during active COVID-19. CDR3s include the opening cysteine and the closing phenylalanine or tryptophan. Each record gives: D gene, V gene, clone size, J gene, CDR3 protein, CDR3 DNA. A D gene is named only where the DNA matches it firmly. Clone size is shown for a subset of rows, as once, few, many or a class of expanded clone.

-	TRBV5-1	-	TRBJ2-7	CASSNLTGYEQYF	TGCGCCAGCAGCAACCTGACAGGCTACGAGCAGTACTTC
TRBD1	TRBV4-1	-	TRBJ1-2	CASSHGTGYGYTF	TGCGCCAGCAGCCATGGGACAGGCTATGGCTACACCTTC
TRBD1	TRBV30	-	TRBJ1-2	CAWTNQGAWSGYTF	TGTGCCTGGACTAATCAGGGGGCGTGGAGTGGCTACACCTTC
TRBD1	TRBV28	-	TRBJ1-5	CASSSQGANQPQHF	TGTGCCAGCAGTTCTCAGGGGGCGAATCAGCCCCAGCATTTT
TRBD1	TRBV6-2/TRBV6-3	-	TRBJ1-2	CASSKQDRGGYTF	TGTGCCAGCAGTAAACAGGACAGGGGCGGCTACACCTTC
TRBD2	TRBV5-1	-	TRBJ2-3	CASSPRLAGGTDTQYF	TGCGCCAGCAGCCCCCGACTAGCGGGGGGCACAGATACGCAGTATTTT
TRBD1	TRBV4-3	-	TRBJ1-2	CASSKGQGSGYTF	TGCGCCAGCAGCAAGGGACAGGGTTCTGGCTACACCTTC
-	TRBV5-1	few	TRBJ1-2	CASSLGPENYGYTF	TGCGCCAGCAGCTTGGGTCCGGAGAACTATGGCTACACCTTC
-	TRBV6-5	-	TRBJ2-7	CASSYGGTRPYEQYF	TGTGCCAGCAGTTACGGTGGGACACGGCCCTACGAGCAGTACTTC
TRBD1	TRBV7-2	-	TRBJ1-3	CASSLSGTGLGNTIYF	TGTGCCAGCAGCTTAAGCGGGACAGGGTTAGGAAACACCATATATTTT
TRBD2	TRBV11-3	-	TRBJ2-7	CASSLGGSSYEQYF	TGTGCCAGCAGCCTCGGGGGGAGCTCCTACGAGCAGTACTTC
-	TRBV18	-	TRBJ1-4	CASSEGINEKLFF	TGTGCCAGCTCTGAGGGAATTAATGAAAAACTGTTTTTT
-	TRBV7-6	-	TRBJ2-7	CASSSGTSYEQYF	TGTGCCAGCAGCTCGGGGACATCTTACGAGCAGTACTTC
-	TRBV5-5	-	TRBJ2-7	CASSLESGRRSYEQYF	TGTGCCAGCAGCCTAGAATCCGGACGGAGGTCCTACGAGCAGTACTTC
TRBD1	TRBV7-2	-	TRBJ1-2	CASSLASTLGQGTGYTF	TGTGCCAGCAGCTTAGCCTCCACGTTGGGACAGGGGACTGGCTACACCTTC
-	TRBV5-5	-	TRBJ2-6	CASSLAGANVLTF	TGTGCCAGCAGCTTGGCAGGGGCCAACGTCCTGACTTTC
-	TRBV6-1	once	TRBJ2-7	CASSDGRTRYEQYF	TGTGCCAGCAGTGATGGGCGGACTCGCTACGAGCAGTACTTC
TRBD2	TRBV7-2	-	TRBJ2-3	CASSLWTSGGGNTQYF	TGTGCCAGCAGCCTTTGGACTAGCGGGGGTGGAAATACGCAGTATTTT
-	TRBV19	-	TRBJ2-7	CASTTAAQGWYEQYF	TGTGCCAGTACCACGGCAGCCCAGGGGTGGTACGAGCAGTACTTC
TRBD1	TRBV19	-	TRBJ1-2	CASTFGTGAYGYTF	TGTGCCAGTACCTTTGGGACAGGGGCCTATGGCTACACCTTC
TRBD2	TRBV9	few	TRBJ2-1	CASSVDVAGGNNEQFF	TGTGCCAGCAGCGTAGATGTAGCGGGGGGAAACAATGAGCAGTTCTTC
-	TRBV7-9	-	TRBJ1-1	CASSLVREAFF	TGTGCCAGCAGCTTAGTCAGGGAAGCTTTCTTT
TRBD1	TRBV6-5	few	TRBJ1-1	CASSPRDREAFF	TGTGCCAGCAGTCCACGGGACAGGGAAGCTTTCTTT
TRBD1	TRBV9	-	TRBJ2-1	CASSGTGTESYNEQFF	TGTGCCAGCAGCGGAACCGGGACAGAATCCTACAATGAGCAGTTCTTC
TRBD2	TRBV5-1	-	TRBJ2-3	CASTIGGGGTDTQYF	TGCGCCAGCACCATCGGGGGGGGCGGCACAGATACGCAGTATTTT
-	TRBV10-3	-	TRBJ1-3	CAISESGFSSGNTIYF	TGTGCCATCAGTGAGTCTGGCTTCTCCTCTGGAAACACCATATATTTT
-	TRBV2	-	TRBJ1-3	CASSSNMLSGNTIYF	TGTGCCAGCAGTTCCAACATGTTATCTGGAAACACCATATATTTT
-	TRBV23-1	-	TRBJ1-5	CASTPTRWESNQSQHF	TGCGCCAGCACCCCAACTCGGTGGGAGAGCAATCAGTCCCAGCATTTT
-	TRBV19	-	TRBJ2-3	CASSMRRGDTQYF	TGTGCCAGTAGTATGCGGAGAGGGGATACGCAGTATTTT
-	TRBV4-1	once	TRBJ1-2	CASSQGTGLLDYGYTF	TGCGCCAGCAGCCAAGGTACAGGGCTTTTGGACTATGGCTACACCTTC
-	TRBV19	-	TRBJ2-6	CASGTAASGANVLTF	TGTGCTAGCGGGACAGCCGCATCTGGGGCCAACGTCCTGACTTTC
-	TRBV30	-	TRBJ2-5	CAWRDSGRETQYF	TGTGCCTGGCGGGACTCAGGCCGAGAGACCCAGTACTTC
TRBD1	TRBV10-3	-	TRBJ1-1	CAISRTGDSEAFF	TGTGCCATCAGTAGGACAGGGGATTCCGAAGCTTTCTTT
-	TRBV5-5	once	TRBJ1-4	CASSMGTLATNEKLFF	TGTGCCAGCAGCATGGGGACTCTCGCAACTAATGAAAAACTGTTTTTT
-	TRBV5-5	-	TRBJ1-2	CASSLTEYYGYTF	TGTGCCAGCAGCCTCACAGAGTACTATGGCTACACCTTC
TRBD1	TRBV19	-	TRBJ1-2	CASSPGDRENYGYTF	TGTGCCAGTAGTCCCGGGGACAGGGAAAACTATGGCTACACCTTC
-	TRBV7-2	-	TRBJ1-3	CASSLGVQGSSGNTIYF	TGTGCCAGCAGCCTGGGGGTTCAGGGGAGTTCTGGAAACACCATATATTTT
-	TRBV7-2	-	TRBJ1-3	CASSLAHLERGNTIYF	TGTGCCAGCAGCTTGGCTCACCTCGAACGAGGAAACACCATATATTTT
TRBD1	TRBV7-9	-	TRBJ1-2	CASSSGQAGGYTF	TGTGCCAGCAGCTCTGGACAGGCGGGAGGCTACACCTTC
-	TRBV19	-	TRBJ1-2	CASSIIRTEYGYTF	TGTGCCAGTAGTATAATCAGGACTGAGTATGGCTACACCTTC
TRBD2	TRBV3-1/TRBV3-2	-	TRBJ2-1	CASSKNLADEQFF	TGTGCCAGCAGCAAAAACCTAGCGGATGAGCAGTTCTTC
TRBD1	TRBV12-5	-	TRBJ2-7	CASAAPGQTYEQYF	TGTGCTAGTGCTGCGCCGGGACAGACCTACGAGCAGTACTTC
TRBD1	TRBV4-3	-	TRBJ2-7	CASSQAFFGDSLSYEQYF	TGCGCCAGCAGCCAAGCTTTTTTCGGGGACAGCCTATCCTACGAGCAGTACTTC
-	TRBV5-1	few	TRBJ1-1	CASSLGQETNPFF	TGCGCCAGCAGCTTGGGACAGGAAACTAATCCTTTCTTT
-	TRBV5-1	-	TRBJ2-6	CASSGGFGSGANVLTF	TGCGCCAGCAGCGGGGGGTTTGGCTCTGGGGCCAACGTCCTGACTTTC
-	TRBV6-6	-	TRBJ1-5	CASSAIPTGYNQPQHF	TGTGCCAGCAGTGCGATCCCGACAGGCTATAATCAGCCCCAGCATTTT
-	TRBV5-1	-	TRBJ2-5	CASSWIQSQETQYF	TGCGCCAGCAGCTGGATACAGAGTCAAGAGACCCAGTACTTC
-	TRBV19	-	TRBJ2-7	CASSRNRESSYEQYF	TGTGCCAGTAGTAGAAACAGGGAAAGCTCCTACGAGCAGTACTTC
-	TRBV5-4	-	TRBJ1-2	CASSLDPGRTLVDGYTF	TGTGCCAGCAGCTTGGATCCAGGGCGCACCCTCGTTGATGGCTACACCTTC
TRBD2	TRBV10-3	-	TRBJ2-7	CAISDSGGRYEQYF	TGTGCCATCAGTGATAGCGGGGGCCGCTACGAGCAGTACTTC
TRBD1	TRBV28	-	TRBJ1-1	CASSSPRGDRGHTEAFF	TGTGCCAGCAGTTCCCCCAGGGGGGACAGGGGACACACTGAAGCTTTCTTT
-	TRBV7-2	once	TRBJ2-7	CASSSSARYEQYF	TGTGCCAGCAGCTCCTCAGCGAGGTACGAGCAGTACTTC
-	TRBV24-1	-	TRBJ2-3	CATMTGSYGDTQYF	TGTGCCACCATGACGGGTTCGTACGGCGATACGCAGTATTTT
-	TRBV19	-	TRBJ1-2	CASGQLNNYGYTF	TGTGCCAGTGGACAGTTGAATAACTATGGCTACACCTTC
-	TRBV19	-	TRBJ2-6	CASKGKGIGTGGANVLTF	TGTGCCAGTAAAGGGAAGGGGATCGGCACGGGTGGGGCCAACGTCCTGACTTTC
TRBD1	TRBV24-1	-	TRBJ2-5	CATSDLGTAQETQYF	TGTGCCACCAGTGATTTGGGGACAGCACAAGAGACCCAGTACTTC
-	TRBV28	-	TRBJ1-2	CASSLVPGEGYGYTF	TGTGCCAGCAGTTTGGTCCCGGGTGAGGGCTATGGCTACACCTTC
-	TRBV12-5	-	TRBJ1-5	CASARGLSNQPQHF	TGTGCTAGTGCCCGAGGGCTTAGCAATCAGCCCCAGCATTTT